What follows are 21 T cell receptor beta chains derived from one specimen sequenced in a study of blood T cell repertoires in COVID-19. TCRdb's copy holds only in-frame clones and misses some; the assay was immunoSEQ multiplex PCR. The sample gives 70,000 to 100,000 clones, 88% of which show up once; 2.9% is in the top ten. Sequencing was done on a sample of peripheral blood. Receptors originate from an elderly woman with acute or convalescent COVID-19.

This clone was counted a few times. This chain connects TRBV7-8 to TRBJ1-1, with no clear D. The CDR3 sequence is 15 residues long. Deletions cut 0 bases from V and 4 bases from J, with 12 bases between. Germline assignment: CDR1 SGHVS and CDR2 FQNEAQ. CDR3 sequence (DNA): TGTGCCAGCAGCTTAGCTTTGCGGACTGGCACTGAAGCTTTCTTT. Residues: CASSLALRTGTEAFF.

This sequence joins TRBV5-4 and TRBJ2-5, with D unresolved. In germline, CDR1 is SGHNT, CDR2 YYREEE (reference sequence). The CDR3 sequence is 13 residues long. Trimming pared 2 bases from V and 5 bases from J, leaving 10 bases between. CDR3: CASSLLTIETQYF. In DNA form, the CDR3 reads TGTGCCAGCAGCTTACTTACTATTGAGACCCAGTACTTC.

The rearrangement joins TRBV7-9 to TRBJ1-2, with a tentative D call TRBD1 (6 bases). Germline V lookup: CDR1 SEHNR, CDR2 FQNEAQ (reference sequence). This CDR3 region has 14 residues. The V end lost 3 bases, the J end lost 6 bases, and 14 bases lay between the germline ends. The CDR3 DNA sequence: TGTGCCAGCAGCTTTCTTCGGGGGGCGAATGGCTACACCTTC. Protein sequence: CASSFLRGANGYTF.

This clone was observed once. The chain employs TRBV7-2 and TRBJ1-4; D may be TRBD1 (5 bases). Germline CDR1 and CDR2: SGHTA and FQGNSA. The CDR3 extends over 16 amino acids. This chain's CDR3 is CARQFHSPTTNEKLFF. CDR3 sequence (DNA): TGTGCACGACAGTTCCATTCCCCAACAACTAATGAAAAACTGTTTTTT.

V usage is TRBV24-1 and J usage is TRBJ2-1; D perhaps matches TRBD1 (5 bases). Trimming shortened V by 4 bases and J by 10 bases, and 10 bases separated the two germline ends. The CDR3 has 12 residues. Germline loops: CDR1 KGHDR, CDR2 SFDVKD. The CDR3 DNA sequence: TGTGCCACCAGTGACCAGGGATACGAGCAGTTCTTC. Its translation is CATSDQGYEQFF.

This clone was detected only once. The V gene is TRBV6-1, the J gene TRBJ2-1; D is perhaps TRBD2 (5 bases). Per the germline V gene, CDR1 is MNHNS and CDR2 is SASEGT. V was pared by 1 base and J by 7 bases, with 17 bases between. CDR3 length: 16 amino acids. The CDR3 reads CASSEDREYLRNEQFF. DNA of the CDR3: TGTGCCAGCAGTGAAGATAGGGAGTATTTGCGGAATGAGCAGTTCTTC.

V gene TRBV18 combines with J gene TRBJ2-7, with D possibly being TRBD2 (6 bases). V was pared by 0 bases and J by 0 bases, with 6 bases between. Germline V gene lookup returns CDR1 KGHSH and CDR2 LQKENI. CDR3 length: 14 residues. CDR3 sequence (DNA): TGTGCCAGCTCACCACCGACTAGCTCCTACGAGCAGTACTTC. This encodes CASSPPTSSYEQYF.

The chain links TRBV18 to TRBJ2-2, with D perhaps matching TRBD1 (6 bases). The CDR3 sequence is 14 residues long. V was pared by 3 bases and J by 7 bases, with 12 bases between. CDR1 is KGHSH, CDR2 LQKENI, per germline. CDR3 sequence reads: CASSPLGTNGELFF. Here the CDR3 DNA reads TGTGCCAGCTCACCCCTGGGGACAAACGGGGAGCTGTTTTTT.

The V gene is TRBV19, the J gene TRBJ2-6, with D possibly matching TRBD1 (5 bases). The CDR3 runs to 18 residues. The germline V gene has CDR1 LNHDA and CDR2 SQIVND (reference sequence). V shed 4 bases and J shed 2 bases, with 18 bases lying between them. The CDR3 spells CASSNQGMLWAGANVLTF. The CDR3 DNA reads TGTGCCAGTAGTAACCAGGGAATGTTATGGGCTGGGGCCAACGTCCTGACTTTC. The full variable domain, rest sourced from reference TRBV19 and TRBJ2-6, is DGGITQSPKYLFRKEGQNVTLSCEQNLNHDAMYWYRQDPGQGLRLIYYSQIVNDFQKGDIAEGYSVSREKKESFPLTVTSAQKNPTAFYLCASSNQGMLWAGANVLTFGAGSRLTVL.

This chain joins TRBV19 and TRBJ1-1; no clear D gene. CDR1 is LNHDA and CDR2 is SQIVND in the germline V gene (reference sequence). The CDR3 runs to 12 residues. V lost 1 base and J lost 8, with 8 bases in between. CDR3 amino acids: CASSIGPGEAFF. DNA for the CDR3: TGTGCCAGTAGTATAGGGCCAGGCGAAGCTTTCTTT. The variable domain in full, with the rest retrieved from reference TRBV19 and TRBJ1-1, is DGGITQSPKYLFRKEGQNVTLSCEQNLNHDAMYWYRQDPGQGLRLIYYSQIVNDFQKGDIAEGYSVSREKKESFPLTVTSAQKNPTAFYLCASSIGPGEAFFGQGTRLTVV.

This clone showed up just once. The chain combines TRBV29-1 with TRBJ2-3; D is possibly TRBD2 (5 bases). The CDR3 has 13 amino acids. Germline CDR1 and CDR2: SQVTM and ANQGSEA. Trimming took off 8 bases at V and 0 bases at J, with 12 bases between the two ends. In nucleotides, the CDR3 is TGCAGCCTCACGGGGTCTAGCACAGATACGCAGTATTTT. This gives the protein CSLTGSSTDTQYF.

The chain employs TRBV5-6 and TRBJ2-2; 7 bases align to TRBD1. This CDR3 comprises 16 residues. Losses at the gene ends were 4 bases for V and 3 bases for J; bases not matched to a gene: 9. Germline assignment: CDR1 SGHDT and CDR2 YYEEEE. The CDR3 sequence: CASSQPRQGHTGELFF. CDR3 bases: TGTGCCAGCAGCCAGCCTCGACAGGGTCACACCGGGGAGCTGTTTTTT.

V usage is TRBV28 and J usage is TRBJ1-6; D is perhaps TRBD1 (5 bases). V was trimmed by 4 bases and J by 13 bases, leaving 14 bases between them. This CDR3 is 13 amino acids long. In germline, CDR1 is MDHEN, CDR2 SYDVKM. CDR3 in amino acids: CASSSLFPGPLHF. Here the CDR3 DNA reads TGTGCCAGCAGTTCTTTGTTTCCAGGGCCCCTCCACTTT.

V is TRBV30 and J is TRBJ2-1, with 8 bases lining up with TRBD2. After removal of 1 base from V and 0 bases from J, the junction contained 5 bases not matched to a gene. From germline, CDR1 is GTSNPN and CDR2 SVGIG (reference sequence). The CDR3 sequence is 16 residues long. The CDR3 coding sequence is TGTGCCTGGAGTGACCTCACTAGCGGCTCCTACAATGAGCAGTTCTTC. Its translation is CAWSDLTSGSYNEQFF. The entire variable domain, with the rest obtained from reference TRBV30 and TRBJ2-1, is as follows: SQTIHQWPATLVQPVGSPLSLECTVEGTSNPNLYWYRQAAGRGLQLLFYSVGIGQISSEVPQNLSASRPQDRQFILSSKKLLLSDSGFYLCAWSDLTSGSYNEQFFGPGTRLTVL.

The chain joins TRBV11-3 to TRBJ2-1; no clear D. CDR1 and CDR2 from the germline V gene are SGHNT and YENEEA. This CDR3 has 15 residues. Trimming left V 1 base short and J 1 base short, with 8 bases between. The CDR3 reads CASSLGAVSYNEQFF. As DNA, the CDR3 is TGTGCCAGCAGCTTAGGGGCAGTATCCTACAATGAGCAGTTCTTC.

The chain carries TRBV15 and TRBJ2-7, with 7 bases identical to TRBD1. Germline V CDR1 and CDR2: LNHNV, YYDKDF (reference sequence). The CDR3 contains 15 residues. The V segment lost 1 base and the J segment 0 bases; nucleotides outside the gene matches: 3. In nucleotides, the CDR3 is TGTGCCACCAGCAGAGGGGGACAGATCTCCTACGAGCAGTACTTC. This codes for CATSRGGQISYEQYF.

This chain connects TRBV4-1 to TRBJ1-5; D perhaps matches TRBD1 (6 bases). V lost 4 bases, J lost 2 bases, and 18 bases lay in between. The germline V gene has CDR1 MGHRA and CDR2 YSYEKL. The CDR3 sequence is 17 residues long. The CDR3 sequence is CASSRAGTSAGNQPQHF. The CDR3 coding sequence is TGCGCCAGCAGCCGAGCCGGGACATCGGCGGGCAATCAGCCCCAGCATTTT.

The chain's CDR3 is CASTQGLQPQHF. CDR3 coding DNA: TGTGCCAGCACCCAGGGGTTGCAGCCCCAGCATTTT. V gene TRBV7-2 combines with J gene TRBJ1-5, with D perhaps TRBD1 (6 bases). The CDR3 is 12 amino acids. Per the germline V gene, CDR1 is SGHTA and CDR2 is FQGNSA. V was pared by 7 bases and J by 7 bases, with 11 bases between.

The chain combines TRBV19 with TRBJ1-2; 8 nucleotides line up with TRBD1. The CDR3 has 13 amino acids. Germline CDR1 reads LNHDA; CDR2 reads SQIVND (reference sequence). J lost 4 bases, V lost 5 bases, and 3 bases had no gene match. The CDR3 bases are TGTGCCAGTAGTGTACAGGGGGGCTATGGCTACACCTTC. It is translated as CASSVQGGYGYTF.

Note on this clone: Other DNA sequences of this sample code for an identical CDR3. V usage is TRBV12-3 or TRBV12-4 and J usage is TRBJ2-5, with D possibly being TRBD1 (5 bases). This CDR3 region has 13 residues. V dropped 2 bases and J dropped 4 bases, with 8 bases sitting between them. In DNA form, the CDR3 reads TGTGCCAGCAGTTTACAGGGCGGAGAGACCCAGTACTTC. Its protein product is CASSLQGGETQYF.

The rearrangement joins TRBV7-2 to TRBJ2-3; 10 bases match TRBD2. V lost 5 bases, J lost 0 bases, and 11 bases stayed unmatched. The CDR3 has 18 residues. Germline V lookup: CDR1 SGHTA, CDR2 FQGNSA. The chain's CDR3 is CASSLASGGARSTDTQYF. In nucleotides, the CDR3 is TGTGCCAGCAGCCTTGCCAGCGGGGGGGCCCGGAGCACAGATACGCAGTATTTT.